Here is one T cell receptor beta chain with its context. Its antigen remains unknown. From 5'RACE with constant-segment primers came TCR alpha and TCR beta cDNA libraries that carried sample barcodes and UMIs. TCRdb reanalysed the 5' RACE reads using MiXCR and keeps one entry per CDR3 protein. The profile covers 100,000 to 150,000 distinct CDR3 sequences, with 15% to 20% appearing a single time and around 13% taken by the ten largest. This sample was taken from a study of T-cell memory formation after mild COVID-19. Study observations and caveats: Contracting clones localized mainly to CM and EM when CD4+ and mainly to EMRA when CD8+. Still unconfirmed is whether the second-wave clones peaking on day 37 recognized SARS-CoV-2.

CDR3 size: 15 residues. Looked up from germline, CDR1 is SGHRS and CDR2 is YFSETQ. The ends lost 4 bases at V and 5 bases at J; junction bases unmatched: 9. Sequenced input: PBMCs or a T cell subset sorted from them (not recorded which). The chain recombines TRBV5-1 with TRBJ2-5; TRBD1 agrees at 9 bases. This clonotype was obtained from an adult woman who had mild COVID-19 (a few samples of this study predate the infection). Cell type and time point are not known. The CDR3 loop is CASSPLTGGLETQYF. As DNA, the CDR3 is TGCGCCAGCAGCCCCCTGACAGGGGGGTTGGAGACCCAGTACTTC.